A single sample is the source of the 11 T cell receptor beta chains below, sequenced in a study of human T cells and chemical hapten exposure. TCRdb processed the RACE reads anew with MiXCR; each CDR3 protein has one entry. The repertoire holds approximately 370,000 distinct CDR3 sequences, with around 5.5% as singletons. Specified time point: pre-sensitization, week 0. Treatment of the sample: therapeutic diphenylcyclopropenone sensitization with weekly scalp DPC. Specimen: whole blood, collected in connection with sensitization to the hapten diphenylcyclopropenone (DPC). These receptors originate from a woman aged 18-30 years with alopecia areata. Some clones in this sample may be carry-over from other donors' samples.

This clonotype was seen ten or more times. The chain's CDR3 is CASTPGQTYGYTF. Written as DNA, the CDR3 is TGTGCCAGCACTCCGGGACAGACCTATGGCTACACCTTC. The chain links TRBV12-3 or TRBV12-4 to TRBJ1-2; the match to TRBD1 covers 7 bases. V was pared by 7 bases and J by 4 bases, with 6 bases of the junction left unmatched. This CDR3 has 13 residues.

This clonotype appeared a few times. This chain connects TRBV20-1 to TRBJ2-7; D assignment may be TRBD1 or TRBD2 (5 bases each). Per the germline V gene, CDR1 is DFQATT and CDR2 is SNEGSKA (reference sequence). There are 13 residues in the CDR3. The DNA of the CDR3 is TGCAGCACGAGAGGGGCGAACGATTACGAGCAGTACTTC. Translation gives CSTRGANDYEQYF.

This clonotype was counted ten times or more. The rearrangement uses TRBV7-8 and TRBJ2-3, with TRBD1 matching over 9 bases. This CDR3 has 17 amino acids. Germline CDR1 SGHVS, CDR2 FQNEAQ. J lost 5 bases, V lost 1 base, and 10 bases had no gene match. CDR3 sequence (DNA): TGTGCCAGCAGCTTAGTTCCCGGGACAGGGCACAGAGATACGCAGTATTTT. It specifies CASSLVPGTGHRDTQYF.

The V and J genes are TRBV29-1 and TRBJ1-2; D is uncertain. Looked up from germline, CDR1 is SQVTM and CDR2 is ANQGSEA. V gave up 3 bases and J gave up 7 bases, with 18 bases separating them. The CDR3 loop spans 14 amino acids. The CDR3 DNA sequence: TGCAGCGTTGAGATGGCCAAGAAGGGCCTTGGCTACACCTTC. It is translated as CSVEMAKKGLGYTF.

This clonotype was observed at least ten times. The chain combines TRBV5-4 with TRBJ2-3, with a tentative D call TRBD2 (5 bases). The CDR3 covers 14 residues. CDR1 and CDR2 (germline): SGHNT, YYREEE (reference sequence). V lost 0 bases, J lost 3 bases, and 8 bases lay in between. The CDR3 coding sequence is TGTGCCAGCAGCTTGGCGCTAGCAACAGATACGCAGTATTTT. This encodes CASSLALATDTQYF.

This chain joins TRBV14 and TRBJ2-3, with TRBD1 matching 11 bases. CDR3 length equals 15 residues. Germline-derived CDR1 and CDR2 are SGHDN and FVKESK. Unmatched junction bases numbered 5, after V lost 4 bases and J lost 5 bases. This CDR3 reads CASSPRTGGIDTQYF. The DNA of the CDR3 is TGTGCCAGCAGCCCCAGGACAGGGGGCATAGATACGCAGTATTTT. Together with reference TRBV14 and TRBJ2-3, the CDR3 gives the full variable domain: EAGVTQFPSHSVIEKGQTVTLRCDPISGHDNLYWYRRVMGKEIKFLLHFVKESKQDESGMPNNRFLAERTGGTYSTLKVQPAELEDSGVYFCASSPRTGGIDTQYFGPGTRLTVL.

This clonotype has a handful of counts. The J gene is TRBJ1-4, the V gene TRBV3-1, with unresolved D. Looked up from germline, CDR1 is LGHDT and CDR2 is YNNKEL (reference sequence). The length of the CDR3 is 16 residues. Trimming cost V 0 bases and J 8 bases, with 16 bases left between them. DNA for the CDR3: TGTGCCAGCAGCCAAGATCACGTGGGCACGGCGGAAAAACTGTTTTTT. This gives the protein CASSQDHVGTAEKLFF.

This clonotype was found a few times. This rearrangement joins TRBV6-2 or TRBV6-3 to TRBJ2-1, with 9 bases fitting TRBD1. Germline CDR1 is MNHEY and CDR2 is SVGEGT. Germline trimming cut 2 bases from V and 12 bases from J; bases unmatched to any gene: 8. This CDR3 contains 14 residues. As DNA, the CDR3 is TGTGCCAGCAGTTACGGGGACAGGGCACGCGGGCAGTTCTTC. Protein sequence: CASSYGDRARGQFF.

This clonotype was detected ten times or more. J is TRBJ1-1 and V is TRBV28; 9 bases fit TRBD1. The CDR3 is made up of 13 amino acids. The V segment lost 6 bases and the J segment 7 bases; nucleotides outside the gene matches: 6. In germline, CDR1 is MDHEN, CDR2 SYDVKM. CDR3 coding DNA: TGTGCCAGCAGCTCGGGACAGGGAGGTGAAGCTTTCTTT. Protein sequence: CASSSGQGGEAFF. Combining the CDR3 with reference TRBV28 and TRBJ1-1 gives the whole variable domain DVKVTQSSRYLVKRTGEKVFLECVQDMDHENMFWYRQDPGLGLRLIYFSYDVKMKEKGDIPEGYSVSREKKERFSLILESASTNQTSMYLCASSSGQGGEAFFGQGTRLTVV.

This clonotype was picked up a small number of times. The chain links TRBV12-3 or TRBV12-4 to TRBJ2-7, with TRBD2 matching 8 bases. This CDR3 is built from 12 residues. V gave up 6 bases and J gave up 8 bases; unmatched junction bases: 6. The CDR3 coding sequence is TGTGCCAGCAGACCGGGACTAGATAAGCAGTACTTC. It specifies CASRPGLDKQYF.

The V call is TRBV20-1, the J call TRBJ2-3; possibly TRBD1 for D (5 bases). This CDR3 is 15 amino acids long. Germline CDR1 reads DFQATT; CDR2 reads SNEGSKA (reference sequence). Trimming removed 2 bases at V and 0 bases at J, with 12 bases between. DNA of the CDR3: TGCAGTGCTAGACACGGACACGCTAGCACAGATACGCAGTATTTT. This sequence encodes CSARHGHASTDTQYF.